This TCR beta chain derives from a study of blood T cell repertoires in COVID-19. Assay: immunoSEQ multiplex PCR; the TCRdb copy retains only in-frame clones and omits some. The data show over 250,000 clones, roughly 91% seen once. The study drew participants aged about 18 to 95 years from around 24 US areas. V lost 0 bases, J lost 1 base, and 12 bases lay in between. The CDR3 is 16 residues long. Germline CDR1 and CDR2: MNHEY and SVGAGI. The receptor's source is a woman aged 60-75 years who had recovered from COVID-19. The V gene is TRBV6-5, the J gene TRBJ1-2; D is perhaps TRBD1 (5 bases). Sequencing was done on a sample of PBMCs or T cells enriched from blood (not recorded which). The CDR3 here is CASSYSGLIDNYGYTF. Written as DNA, the CDR3 is TGTGCCAGCAGTTACTCGGGGCTGATCGATAACTATGGCTACACCTTC.